The 8 T cell receptor beta chains in this list originate from one sample, sequenced in a study of breast tumors, draining lymph nodes, adjacent tissues. One entry per CDR3 protein, called by TCRdb with MiXCR from the multiplex PCR reads. This sample has some 150,000 distinct CDR3 sequences, with 33% found just once. Axillary draining lymph nodes of breast cancer patients supplied the node samples. Material for sequencing was axillary lymph node tissue. The receptors stem from a female donor with breast cancer. Some clones in this sample may be carry-over from other donors' samples.

Comments on this clonotype: Here the CDR3 omits its conserved ending phenylalanine or tryptophan, so a read error is the likely source. It is unclear where the CDR3 begins or ends on the DNA, so no DNA is shown, and the CDR3 is as TCRdb lists it. The chain joins TRBV12-3 or TRBV12-4 to TRBJ2-2; the table names TRBD1, a call not compared with the DNA. The CDR3 sequence runs 17 residues, both termini included. The CDR3 sequence is CASSLAQGGMNTGERMS.

This clonotype was found once. The rearrangement joins TRBV20-1 to TRBJ2-1; TRBD2 matches at 10 bases. Trimming at V came to 3 bases and at J to 8 bases, leaving 10 bases not matched to a gene. Germline-derived CDR1 and CDR2 are DFQATT and SNEGSKA (reference sequence). The CDR3 totals 15 residues. CDR3 sequence: CSARKELAGWDEQFF. DNA for the CDR3: TGCAGTGCTAGGAAAGAACTAGCGGGATGGGATGAGCAGTTCTTC.

This clonotype was seen many times. The gene calls are TRBV28 and TRBJ1-6; D ambiguous. Trimming removed 8 bases from V and 0 bases from J, with 8 bases in between. The CDR3 extends over 14 amino acids. Germline assignment: CDR1 MDHEN and CDR2 SYDVKM. CDR3 residues: CASVPDSYNSPLHF. In DNA, the CDR3 is TGTGCCAGCGTCCCAGACTCCTATAATTCACCCCTCCACTTT.

Note on this clonotype: The junction does not match germline at one end; this may be a read error. The V and J genes are TRBV3-1 and TRBJ2-1, with TRBD1 as a possible D gene (6 bases). CDR3 size: 16 residues. Germline V gene data show CDR1 as LGHDT and CDR2 as YNNKEL (reference sequence). CDR3 DNA sequence: TGCGCCAGCAGCCAAAGTAGGGCAGGGGCGCCCAATGAGCAGTTCTTC. Its protein product is CASSQSRAGAPNEQFF.

This clonotype was seen at least ten times. The chain is built from TRBV7-3 and TRBJ2-5; 7 positions agree with TRBD1. CDR3 length: 15 residues. CDR1 is SGHTA and CDR2 is FQGTGA in the germline V gene. V was pared by 1 base and J by 5 bases, with 7 bases of the junction left unmatched. The CDR3 is CASSLSEGALETQYF. The DNA of the CDR3 is TGTGCCAGCAGCTTAAGCGAGGGGGCCTTGGAGACCCAGTACTTC.

This clonotype was detected ten times or more. The rearrangement links TRBV7-2 to TRBJ1-2, with 7 positions matching TRBD1. The CDR3 extends over 15 amino acids. After removal of 1 base from V and 4 bases from J, the junction contained 6 bases not matched to a gene. Germline V CDR1 and CDR2: SGHTA, FQGNSA. CDR3 in amino acids: CASSLGGGGVYGYTF. Here the CDR3 DNA reads TGTGCCAGCAGCTTAGGTGGAGGGGGCGTCTATGGCTACACCTTC.

The chain links TRBV13 to TRBJ1-4; TRBD1 matches 8 bases. The junction had 6 bases not matched to a gene; V was cut back by 2 bases and J by 10 bases. The CDR3 extends over 14 amino acids. CDR1 is PRHDT, CDR2 FYEKMQ, per germline (reference sequence). This CDR3 reads CASSLSGQGGKLFF. In DNA form, the CDR3 reads TGTGCCAGCAGCTTATCCGGACAGGGTGGAAAACTGTTTTTT.

This clonotype has ten or more counts. The chain couples TRBV3-1 to TRBJ2-3; D tentatively reads TRBD1 or TRBD2 (5 bases each). This CDR3 is built from 15 residues. Germline-derived CDR1 and CDR2 are LGHDT and YNNKEL (reference sequence). V was cut by 4 bases and J by 4 bases, with 15 bases left in between. Here the CDR3 reads CASSPGGEGPDTQYF. The CDR3 DNA reads as TGTGCCAGCAGCCCTGGGGGAGAGGGTCCAGATACGCAGTATTTT.